The 32 T cell receptor beta chains below were found in one sample sequenced in a study of shared clonotypes between healthy human individuals. Assay: immunoSEQ multiplex PCR; the TCRdb copy retains only in-frame clones and omits some. The sample gives about 2.5 million clones, about 90% of which show up once; around 0.38% is in the top ten. The sample was naive CD4+ T cells from PBMCs. Subset reported: CD45RA+ positively selected. Receptors were obtained from a man between 18 and 29 years old in good health. Some clones in this sample may be carry-over from other donors' samples.

This chain connects TRBV7-2 to TRBJ2-2; D gene uncertain. The CDR3 has 15 residues. Trimming took off 0 bases at V and 2 bases at J, with 7 bases between the two ends. The V gene's germline CDR1 is SGHTA and CDR2 FQGNSA. This chain's CDR3 is CASSLAIRNTGELFF. As DNA, the CDR3 is TGTGCCAGCAGCTTAGCGATTCGTAACACCGGGGAGCTGTTTTTT.

The chain uses TRBV29-1 and TRBJ2-5; 7 bases are shared with TRBD1. V gave up 4 bases and J gave up 2 bases; unmatched junction bases: 7. CDR1 and CDR2 from the germline V gene are SQVTM and ANQGSEA. The CDR3 covers 14 residues. CDR3 region: CSVGQGVIQETQYF. Here the CDR3 DNA reads TGCAGCGTTGGGCAGGGGGTAATACAAGAGACCCAGTACTTC.

J is TRBJ2-1 and V is TRBV9; D is unclear. Germline lookup yields CDR1 SGDLS and CDR2 YYNGEE. V was trimmed by 4 bases and J by 2 bases, leaving 10 bases between them. There are 14 residues in the CDR3. CDR3 residues: CASSPPPPYNEQFF. DNA for the CDR3: TGTGCCAGCAGCCCCCCTCCCCCCTACAATGAGCAGTTCTTC.

The CDR3 DNA follows: TGTGCCAGCAGTTCCTTTGGGTTTAGCACAGATACGCAGTATTTT. It encodes CASSSFGFSTDTQYF. The chain joins TRBV2 to TRBJ2-3; D uncertain. The CDR3 sequence is 15 residues long. The ends were cut back, 5 bases at V and 0 bases at J, with 12 bases in the middle. Per the germline V gene, CDR1 is SNHLY and CDR2 is FYNNEI.

The chain carries TRBV11-2 and TRBJ2-1; D gene ambiguous. The germline gives CDR1 SGHAT, CDR2 FQNNGV. Trimming shortened V by 2 bases and J by 0 bases, and 8 bases separated the two germline ends. The CDR3 is made up of 15 amino acids. CDR3 protein: CASSLNGNSYNEQFF. The CDR3 coding sequence is TGTGCCAGCAGCTTAAACGGCAACTCCTACAATGAGCAGTTCTTC.

The J gene is TRBJ2-3, the V gene TRBV2, with 10 bases fitting TRBD2. V shed 7 bases and J 6 bases; nucleotides not matched to a gene: 7. Germline V gene lookup returns CDR1 SNHLY and CDR2 FYNNEI. This CDR3 comprises 14 residues. CDR3 region: CASILAGVVDTQYF. DNA of the CDR3: TGTGCCAGCATCCTAGCGGGAGTGGTGGATACGCAGTATTTT.

V and J are TRBV7-9 and TRBJ1-1; D gene uncertain. CDR3 length: 15 residues. Germline V CDR1 and CDR2: SEHNR, FQNEAQ (reference sequence). The V and J ends lost 5 bases and 1 base respectively, with 14 bases between them. CDR3 bases: TGTGCCAGCAGCAATATTGGGAGAGAGAACACTGAAGCTTTCTTT. This translates into CASSNIGRENTEAFF.

The rearrangement links TRBV6-4 to TRBJ2-3; 14 bases agree with TRBD2. The V gene end was trimmed by 6 bases and the J gene end by 4 bases; junction bases not matched to a gene: 6. Germline V gives CDR1 MRHNA, CDR2 SNTAGT. The CDR3 sequence is 16 residues long. The CDR3 nucleotides are TGTGCCAGCAGACCGGGACTAGCGGGAGTGGCAGATACGCAGTATTTT. Encoded protein: CASRPGLAGVADTQYF.

The gene calls are TRBV5-4 and TRBJ2-7, with TRBD2 matching over 9 bases. The CDR3 is made up of 14 amino acids. Per the germline V gene, CDR1 is SGHNT and CDR2 is YYREEE (reference sequence). V lost 2 bases, J lost 3 bases, and 3 bases stayed unmatched. DNA of the CDR3: TGTGCCAGCAGCTTCGGACTAGCGAACTACGAGCAGTACTTC. This gives the protein CASSFGLANYEQYF.

The V gene is TRBV10-3, the J gene TRBJ2-5; 7 bases map to TRBD1. CDR1 and CDR2 (germline): ENHRY, SYGVKD. This CDR3 is built from 15 residues. V was pared by 2 bases and J by 4 bases, with 7 bases of the junction left unmatched. This CDR3 reads CAISEATGAGETQYF. CDR3 nucleotide sequence: TGTGCCATCAGTGAGGCAACAGGGGCCGGAGAGACCCAGTACTTC.

The chain carries TRBV7-8 and TRBJ2-7, with D maybe TRBD2 (6 bases). The CDR3 extends over 15 amino acids. Germline lookup yields CDR1 SGHVS and CDR2 FQNEAQ. Trimming left V 4 bases short and J 6 bases short, with 19 bases between. This CDR3 reads CASSSQTGVWSEQYF. The CDR3, as DNA: TGTGCCAGCAGCTCACAGACGGGAGTGTGGTCCGAGCAGTACTTC.

The V gene is TRBV19, the J gene TRBJ1-2, with TRBD1 matching 7 bases. Germline CDR1 reads LNHDA; CDR2 reads SQIVND (reference sequence). This CDR3 is built from 17 residues. V was clipped by 3 bases and J by 4 bases; unmatched bases: 14. In DNA form, the CDR3 reads TGTGCCAGTAGTATCGGACAGGCACCTTCCCTGATCTATGGCTACACCTTC. Protein sequence: CASSIGQAPSLIYGYTF.

This clone was counted between two and nine times. This rearrangement joins TRBV10-3 to TRBJ1-5, with D tentatively TRBD1 (5 bases). Germline V CDR1 and CDR2: ENHRY, SYGVKD. Deletions cut 11 bases from V and 7 bases from J, with 9 bases between. The CDR3 extends over 10 amino acids. The CDR3 DNA reads TGTGCCCCGGGGGGGCAGCCCCAGCATTTT. This encodes CAPGGQPQHF.

This clone appeared once. This chain uses TRBV18 with TRBJ1-1; 8 bases match TRBD1. This CDR3 has 12 amino acids. V shed 6 bases, J shed 8 bases, and the junction held 5 bases outside the gene matches. The germline CDR1 and CDR2 sequences are KGHSH and LQKENI. CDR3 residues: CASSSGQGEAFF. The CDR3 DNA reads as TGTGCCAGCTCCTCTGGACAGGGAGAAGCTTTCTTT.

This chain joins TRBV28 and TRBJ2-5; D is uncertain. Germline CDR1 reads MDHEN; CDR2 reads SYDVKM. V dropped 3 bases and J dropped 2 bases, with 13 bases sitting between them. CDR3 length: 15 amino acids. The CDR3 sequence is CASSFPGLGQETQYF. The CDR3 DNA reads as TGTGCCAGCAGTTTTCCCGGGTTGGGGCAAGAGACCCAGTACTTC.

This chain connects TRBV28 to TRBJ2-2; D call uncertain. Trimming cost V 7 bases and J 5 bases, with 8 bases left between them. Germline loops: CDR1 MDHEN, CDR2 SYDVKM. This CDR3 has 12 amino acids. The CDR3 reads CASTGVTGELFF. DNA for the CDR3: TGTGCCAGCACTGGAGTTACCGGGGAGCTGTTTTTT.

This clone came up a few times. This sequence joins TRBV9 and TRBJ2-7; D is perhaps TRBD2 (6 bases). The V gene's germline CDR1 is SGDLS and CDR2 YYNGEE. Deletions cut 6 bases from V and 0 bases from J, with 10 bases between. The CDR3 is made up of 13 amino acids. CDR3 sequence (DNA): TGTGCCAGCACGGACGGGAGCTCCTACGAGCAGTACTTC. As protein: CASTDGSSYEQYF. The full variable domain, in which reference TRBV9 and TRBJ2-7 provide the parts outside the CDR3, is DSGVTQTPKHLITATGQRVTLRCSPRSGDLSVYWYQQSLDQGLQFLIQYYNGEERAKGNILERFSAQQFPDLHSELNLSSLELGDSALYFCASTDGSSYEQYFGPGTRLTVT.

The chain links TRBV5-1 to TRBJ2-6; D perhaps matches TRBD1 (6 bases). Germline V lookup: CDR1 SGHRS, CDR2 YFSETQ. Trimming pared 4 bases from V and 5 bases from J, leaving 16 bases between. The CDR3 spans 16 residues. The CDR3, as DNA: TGCGCCAGCAGCGCCGGGACAACCGGCCGGGCCAACGTCCTGACTTTC. Its translation: CASSAGTTGRANVLTF.

The chain links TRBV2 to TRBJ2-7; D possibly matches TRBD1 or TRBD2 (5 bases each). The CDR3 is 13 amino acids. The germline V and J ends were trimmed by 6 bases and 5 bases, with 14 bases remaining between them. Germline CDR1 is SNHLY and CDR2 is FYNNEI. The CDR3, as DNA: TGTGCCAGCAGACCCGGGACGAGTAACGAGCAGTACTTC. Its protein is CASRPGTSNEQYF. Based on the CDR3 plus reference TRBV2 and TRBJ2-7, the full variable domain is EPEVTQTPSHQVTQMGQEVILRCVPISNHLYFYWYRQILGQKVEFLVSFYNNEISEKSEIFDDQFSVERPDGSNFTLKIRSTKLEDSAMYFCASRPGTSNEQYFGPGTRLTVT.

The CDR3 protein is CASSVGTGGSNQPQHF. As DNA, the CDR3 is TGTGCCAGCAGCGTTGGGACAGGGGGTAGCAATCAGCCCCAGCATTTT. The rearrangement joins TRBV9 to TRBJ1-5; 11 bases match TRBD1. The J segment lost 0 bases and the V segment lost 2 bases, leaving 1 base of the junction unmatched. Per germline, CDR1 SGDLS and CDR2 YYNGEE. The CDR3 loop spans 16 amino acids.

The J gene is TRBJ2-5, the V gene TRBV5-4; 9 bases line up with TRBD1. Germline lookup yields CDR1 SGHNT and CDR2 YYREEE (reference sequence). The V gene end was trimmed by 4 bases and the J gene end by 4 bases; junction bases not matched to a gene: 8. The CDR3 sequence is 15 residues long. CDR3 sequence (DNA): TGTGCCAGCAGCCTAGGACAGGGGAGTGGAGAGACCCAGTACTTC. It translates to CASSLGQGSGETQYF.

This sequence joins TRBV4-1 and TRBJ2-1; 8 nucleotides agree with TRBD1. The CDR3 spans 15 residues. V was pared by 1 base and J by 9 bases, with 8 bases of the junction left unmatched. The germline gives CDR1 MGHRA, CDR2 YSYEKL. The CDR3 DNA reads TGCGCCAGCAGCCAAGCGGCAGGACAGGGAGGTGAGCAGTTCTTC. It translates to CASSQAAGQGGEQFF.

On this clone: The sample carries other DNA sequences with the same CDR3. This chain joins TRBV5-1 and TRBJ2-7; 9 bases align to TRBD2. The V gene's germline CDR1 is SGHRS and CDR2 YFSETQ. V lost 0 bases, J lost 4 bases, and 5 bases stayed unmatched. The CDR3 length is 15 residues. The CDR3 bases are TGCGCCAGCAGCTTGGGGCTAGCGGGAAATTACGAGCAGTACTTC. Its protein is CASSLGLAGNYEQYF.

The chain has TRBV7-6 and TRBJ2-7; a weak D match, TRBD1 (6 bases). This CDR3 has 15 amino acids. V was clipped by 1 base and J by 2 bases, with 12 bases between them. Germline V lookup: CDR1 SGHVS, CDR2 FNYEAQ. CDR3 nucleotides: TGTGCCAGCAGCTTAGTAGGGACACCGGCCTACGAGCAGTACTTC. Translating gives CASSLVGTPAYEQYF.

CDR3 nucleotide sequence: TGTGCCAGCAGCTTGGACAGGGGTAACAATGAGCAGTTCTTC. Translated: CASSLDRGNNEQFF. The V gene is TRBV5-6, the J gene TRBJ2-1, with TRBD1 matching over 7 bases. V lost 0 bases, J lost 5 bases, and 2 bases stayed unmatched. The CDR3 spans 14 residues. The V gene's germline CDR1 is SGHDT and CDR2 YYEEEE. Variable domain in full (rest from reference TRBV5-6 and TRBJ2-1): DAGVTQSPTHLIKTRGQQVTLRCSPKSGHDTVSWYQQALGQGPQFIFQYYEEEERQRGNFPDRFSGHQFPNYSSELNVNALLLGDSALYLCASSLDRGNNEQFFGPGTRLTVL.

The chain couples TRBV2 to TRBJ2-5; D remains unclear. This CDR3 has 12 residues. Germline loops: CDR1 SNHLY, CDR2 FYNNEI. V was trimmed by 4 bases and J by 5 bases, leaving 8 bases between them. CDR3 DNA: TGTGCCAGCAGTGTCGTGGCGGAGACCCAGTACTTC. Its protein is CASSVVAETQYF.

The CDR3 DNA reads TGTGCCAGCAGTACTAAAGGAGAGACCCAGTACTTC. It specifies CASSTKGETQYF. V and J are TRBV27 and TRBJ2-5; no firm D call. The V gene lost 5 bases and the J gene lost 4 bases, with 8 bases spanning the gap. Germline V CDR1 and CDR2: MNHEY, SMNVEV (reference sequence). CDR3 length: 12 amino acids.

The genes are TRBV9 and TRBJ1-4, with TRBD1 matching over 7 bases. Looked up from germline, CDR1 is SGDLS and CDR2 is YYNGEE. The V and J ends lost 4 bases and 5 bases, in that order; junction bases with no gene match: 8. The CDR3 is made up of 15 amino acids. The CDR3 sequence is CASSKRTGVNEKLFF. The CDR3 coding sequence is TGTGCCAGCAGCAAACGGACAGGCGTGAATGAAAAACTGTTTTTT. Full variable domain (rest looked up from reference TRBV9 and TRBJ1-4): DSGVTQTPKHLITATGQRVTLRCSPRSGDLSVYWYQQSLDQGLQFLIQYYNGEERAKGNILERFSAQQFPDLHSELNLSSLELGDSALYFCASSKRTGVNEKLFFGSGTQLSVL.

The chain recombines TRBV7-3 with TRBJ1-1; unclear D gene. The CDR3 length is 14 residues. V was pared by 5 bases and J by 4 bases, with 14 bases between. Germline-derived CDR1 and CDR2 are SGHTA and FQGTGA. The CDR3: CASSPFSGSTEAFF. CDR3 DNA sequence: TGTGCCAGCAGCCCCTTTTCGGGGTCCACTGAAGCTTTCTTT.

The chain carries TRBV7-2 and TRBJ2-7; maybe TRBD2 (5 bases). CDR3 length: 14 amino acids. The V end was cut by 2 bases, the J end by 2 bases, with 10 bases between. CDR1 SGHTA and CDR2 FQGNSA come from the germline V gene. The CDR3 DNA sequence: TGTGCCAGCAGCTTAAGAGAGGGTGCCTACGAGCAGTACTTC. It is translated as CASSLREGAYEQYF.

The rearrangement joins TRBV5-1 to TRBJ1-1; D is unclear. With 1 base removed from V and 10 bases from J, the gap between germline ends came to 11 bases. From germline, CDR1 is SGHRS and CDR2 YFSETQ. The CDR3 covers 12 residues. This CDR3 is CASSLNPPAAFF. The DNA for the CDR3 is TGCGCCAGCAGCTTGAATCCCCCAGCAGCTTTCTTT.

The chain couples TRBV7-2 to TRBJ2-1, with D maybe TRBD2 (6 bases). The CDR3 consists of 13 residues. Germline V CDR1 and CDR2: SGHTA, FQGNSA. The V gene lost 5 bases and the J gene lost 6 bases, with 11 bases spanning the gap. CDR3 DNA sequence: TGTGCCAGCAGCCCACTAGCCTCCAATGAGCAGTTCTTC. Its translation is CASSPLASNEQFF.